The 9 T cell receptor beta chains listed next were all sequenced from one sample in a study of blood T cell repertoires in COVID-19. Sequencing was performed with immunoSEQ multiplex PCR; in TCRdb, only in-frame clones are kept and a portion is missing. The sample yields 160,000 or so clones, roughly 82% seen once. The specimen sequenced was peripheral blood. The receptors were gathered from a woman aged 70-85 years with acute or convalescent COVID-19.

This clone has a single count. The genes are TRBV5-6 and TRBJ2-7; D remains unclear. The CDR3 totals 15 residues. Germline CDR1 and CDR2: SGHDT and YYEEEE. V was shortened by 4 bases and J by 2 bases, with 16 bases between the two germline ends. The CDR3 DNA is TGTGCCAGCAGCCCCCTAAGTCGTCTTGCCTACGAGCAGTACTTC. Translation: CASSPLSRLAYEQYF.

The chain combines TRBV5-5 with TRBJ2-3; 7 bases agree with TRBD2. Germline trimming cut 1 base from V and 4 bases from J; bases unmatched to any gene: 6. Germline lookup yields CDR1 SGHKS and CDR2 YYEKEE (reference sequence). The CDR3 covers 15 residues. The CDR3 spells CASSLPAGSPDTQYF. The CDR3 nucleotides read TGTGCCAGCAGCTTGCCAGCGGGGTCCCCAGATACGCAGTATTTT.

CDR3 protein: CASSITSGGELFF. CDR3 coding DNA: TGTGCCAGTAGTATTACGAGCGGCGGGGAGCTGTTTTTT. The chain is built from TRBV19 and TRBJ2-2; possible D gene TRBD2, 5 bases. CDR1 is LNHDA, CDR2 SQIVND, per germline (reference sequence). With 3 bases removed from V and 7 bases from J, the gap between germline ends came to 9 bases. The length of the CDR3 is 13 residues.

This clone was observed a few times. This chain links TRBV30 with TRBJ2-3; D ambiguous. Trimming cost V 5 bases and J 4 bases, with 13 bases left between them. This CDR3 has 13 residues. The germline V gene has CDR1 GTSNPN and CDR2 SVGIG (reference sequence). CDR3 nucleotides: TGTGCCTGGGAGCGTCGGCGAGCAGATACGCAGTATTTT. This translates into CAWERRRADTQYF.

V and J are TRBV6-5 and TRBJ2-7, with D unclear. This CDR3 contains 14 residues. CDR1 and CDR2 (germline): MNHEY, SVGAGI. The V gene lost 5 bases and the J gene lost 4 bases, with 15 bases spanning the gap. The CDR3 sequence: CASSPQAPPYEQYF. The CDR3 DNA sequence: TGTGCCAGCAGTCCCCAGGCCCCCCCATACGAGCAGTACTTC.

The rearrangement links TRBV28 to TRBJ2-2, with 8 nucleotides matching TRBD2. This CDR3 region has 15 residues. V trimming: 5 bases; J trimming: 5 bases; junction bases outside the gene matches: 7. Germline V gene data show CDR1 as MDHEN and CDR2 as SYDVKM. The CDR3 DNA is TGTGCCAGCAGTGTCGGGGGGGCTAGGACCGGGGAGCTGTTTTTT. This encodes CASSVGGARTGELFF.

The chain combines TRBV6-6 with TRBJ2-1; TRBD2 agrees at 7 bases. Germline V gene data show CDR1 as MNHNY and CDR2 as SVGAGI (reference sequence). V shed 5 bases, J shed 4 bases, and the junction held 14 bases outside the gene matches. This CDR3 contains 17 residues. The CDR3 protein is CASSLPGRVACYNEQFF. The CDR3 bases are TGTGCCAGCAGTCTTCCAGGGAGGGTAGCTTGTTACAATGAGCAGTTCTTC.

This chain connects TRBV28 to TRBJ1-4; D possibly corresponds to TRBD1 (6 bases). The CDR3 consists of 15 residues. The germline V gene has CDR1 MDHEN and CDR2 SYDVKM. V was trimmed by 3 bases and J by 4 bases, leaving 12 bases between them. CDR3 in DNA: TGTGCCAGCAGTTTCCTCAGGGGCCTTAATGAAAAACTGTTTTTT. The encoded protein is CASSFLRGLNEKLFF.

This sequence joins TRBV27 and TRBJ2-1; possible D gene TRBD1, 5 bases. CDR1 and CDR2 (germline): MNHEY, SMNVEV (reference sequence). Trimming took off 0 bases at V and 7 bases at J, with 10 bases between the two ends. This CDR3 is 14 amino acids long. Written as DNA, the CDR3 is TGTGCCAGCAGTTTATCGATAAGACAGAATGAGCAGTTCTTC. This translates into CASSLSIRQNEQFF.